Detailed here is one T cell receptor beta chain. The data belong to a study of T cell repertoires in cytomegalovirus infection. TCRdb re-called the reads with MiXCR, one entry per CDR3 protein. The data show under 850,000 distinct CDR3 sequences, roughly 35% seen once. Trimming stripped 10 bases from V and 4 bases from J, with 19 bases between. This CDR3 region has 14 residues. Germline V lookup: CDR1 MNHGY, CDR2 SAAAGT. The chain combines TRBV6-8 with TRBJ1-1, with TRBD1 as a possible D gene (5 bases). This TCR was sampled from a human donor in good health (CMV status not recorded). Some clones in this sample may be carry-over from other donors' samples. Sequences were obtained from PBMCs. This chain's CDR3 is CAIRQGVLVTEAFF. For the CDR3, the DNA is TGTGCCATCAGACAAGGGGTGCTCGTCACTGAAGCTTTCTTT.